This T cell receptor (beta chain) was sequenced during a study of T cell responses to AZD1222 COVID-19 vaccine. Study observations and caveats: Baseline seropositivity characterized only a handful of AZD1222 recipients. Reports indicate that nearly half of spike-specific TCRs are directed at unmutated variant regions.

Only a few counts were recorded for this clone. Its cognate antigen is unknown. Trimming at V came to 3 bases and at J to 4 bases, leaving 5 bases not matched to a gene. The CDR3 contains 14 residues. Germline V gene data show CDR1 as LGHDT and CDR2 as YNNKEL (reference sequence). Method: immunoSEQ multiplex PCR; TCRdb's copy keeps in-frame clones and lacks some. The sample consists of 150,000 to 200,000 clones, approximately 89% of them appearing once. This chain uses TRBV3-1 (or the pseudogene TRBV3-2) with TRBJ1-1; 7 bases align to TRBD1. Source: peripheral blood, taken on day 0 of AZD1222 vaccination. The sequence derives from an adult in good health. The CDR3 sequence is CASSQTNRGTEAFF. CDR3 coding DNA: TGTGCCAGCAGCCAGACAAACAGGGGCACTGAAGCTTTCTTT.